These T cell receptor beta chains were read from a single sample in a study of blood T cell repertoires in COVID-19. Some clones are missing from TCRdb's copy, which holds only in-frame ones; the method was immunoSEQ multiplex PCR. The sample lists 40,000 to 45,000 clones, roughly 90% occurring once. Sequencing used peripheral blood. The receptors were sampled from a man over 45 with active COVID-19. Both conserved end residues are part of each CDR3. Fields, in order: J gene, clone size, V gene, D gene, CDR3 DNA, CDR3 protein. The D gene is left open where the match is weak. The size of a clone is reported for some rows only, either as once, few or many, or as a class for expanded clones.

>TRBJ1-6|.|TRBV11-2|.
TGTGCCAGCAGCCGCCTTGTTGGGGGCGCTTCCTATAATTCACCCCTCCACTTT
CASSRLVGGASYNSPLHF
>TRBJ2-2|.|TRBV3-1/TRBV3-2|TRBD1
TGTGCCAGCAGCCGAGGACAGGGGGCAGGAGGGGAGCTGTTTTTT
CASSRGQGAGGELFF
>TRBJ2-7|.|TRBV13|.
TGTGCCAGCAGCTTCTGGCGGACCTACGAGCAGTACTTC
CASSFWRTYEQYF
>TRBJ2-4|.|TRBV18|.
TGTGCCAGCTCACCACCCGAGGGCGTTTTGGGGAACATTCAGTACTTC
CASSPPEGVLGNIQYF
>TRBJ2-7|.|TRBV25-1|TRBD2
TGTGCCAGCAGTGGAGCGGGAGGGCCGAGGGAGCAGTACTTC
CASSGAGGPREQYF
>TRBJ2-6|.|TRBV18|.
TGTGCCAGCTCGGGCGGGCCTGGGCCTGGGGCCAACGTCCTGACTTTC
CASSGGPGPGANVLTF
>TRBJ2-1|.|TRBV19|.
TGTGCCAGTAGTTCAGTGGGGGGGCAGTTCTTC
CASSSVGGQFF
>TRBJ2-1|.|TRBV24-1|TRBD1
TGTGCCACCAGTGACCGGACCGGGACAGGCCCTATTGAGCAGTTCTTC
CATSDRTGTGPIEQFF
>TRBJ2-3|.|TRBV18|TRBD2
TGTGCCAGCTCCGGGACTAGCGGGAGGGATACGCAGTATTTT
CASSGTSGRDTQYF
>TRBJ2-7|.|TRBV14|.
TGTGCCAGCAGCCAAGGCCAGATCACCTACGAGCAGTACTTC
CASSQGQITYEQYF
>TRBJ2-3|once|TRBV19|.
TGTGCCAGTAGTCTGGAGGGACGGGGCACAGATACGCAGTATTTT
CASSLEGRGTDTQYF
>TRBJ2-7|.|TRBV20-1|.
TGCAGTGCTAGTTCCAGATCTTACGAGCAGTACTTC
CSASSRSYEQYF
>TRBJ2-2|once|TRBV19|TRBD2
TGTGCCAGTAGTATTATTGCGGGAGTTGTCTCCGGGGAGCTGTTTTTT
CASSIIAGVVSGELFF
>TRBJ2-2|.|TRBV10-3|TRBD2
TGTGCCATCAGGGAGCGGGAGAGGGACACCGGGGAGCTGTTTTTT
CAIRERERDTGELFF
>TRBJ2-2|.|TRBV27|TRBD2
TGTGCCAGCAGGCTAGCGGGAGGGCCTTTTACCGGGGAGCTGTTTTTT
CASRLAGGPFTGELFF
>TRBJ2-7|.|TRBV5-4|.
TGTGCCAGCAGCACCAGGGAGGCCTACGAGCAGTACTTC
CASSTREAYEQYF
>TRBJ1-2|.|TRBV3-1/TRBV3-2|.
TGTGCCAGCAGCTTACAGGGAAACAATGGCTACACCTTC
CASSLQGNNGYTF
>TRBJ2-3|.|TRBV4-2|.
TGTGCCAGCAGCCAAGTAGGCGGGCTAGCAGACACAGATACGCAGTATTTT
CASSQVGGLADTDTQYF
>TRBJ2-3|.|TRBV9|.
TGTGCCAGCAGCGCCTGGGGCGCTTCTAGCACAGATACGCAGTATTTT
CASSAWGASSTDTQYF
>TRBJ2-5|.|TRBV24-1|.
TGTGCCACCAGTGGGGCGACACAAGAGACCCAGTACTTC
CATSGATQETQYF
>TRBJ2-3|.|TRBV5-8|.
TGTGCCAGCAGCTTGGGGGCAGATACAGATACGCAGTATTTT
CASSLGADTDTQYF
>TRBJ2-1|.|TRBV14|TRBD2
TGTGCCAGCAGCCAAGGCAAGGGGGTAGCGGGAGGGCCGAACAATGAGCAGTTCTTC
CASSQGKGVAGGPNNEQFF
>TRBJ2-4|.|TRBV9|TRBD2
TGTGCCAGCAGCCCCCTCCCGACTAGCGGGAGTCTTGACATTCAGTACTTC
CASSPLPTSGSLDIQYF
>TRBJ2-7|once|TRBV5-4|TRBD2
TGTGCCAGCAGCTTGACTAGCGGGAGCCTTTCCGAGCAGTACTTC
CASSLTSGSLSEQYF
>TRBJ2-4|.|TRBV12-5|TRBD1
TGTGCTAGTGGTTCCCGGACAGGGGAGAACATTCAGTACTTC
CASGSRTGENIQYF
>TRBJ2-3|.|TRBV6-5|TRBD1
TGTGCCAGCAGCCGAGGGGGCGCCAGAGGAGATACGCAGTATTTT
CASSRGGARGDTQYF
>TRBJ2-1|.|TRBV10-3|.
TGTGCCATCAGGGACTGGTACAATGAGCAGTTCTTC
CAIRDWYNEQFF
>TRBJ2-4|.|TRBV4-2|.
TGTGCCAGCAGCCAAGTGTCCCCGGACAGCAAAAACATTCAGTACTTC
CASSQVSPDSKNIQYF
>TRBJ1-3|.|TRBV18|.
TGTGCCAGCTCCACAATCTCCCAGATAGCTTCTGATGGAAACACCATATATTTT
CASSTISQIASDGNTIYF
>TRBJ1-2|once|TRBV9|.
TGTGCCAGCAGTCCTGCCAGATCCTATGGCTACACCTTC
CASSPARSYGYTF
>TRBJ2-7|.|TRBV7-2|.
TGTGCCAGCAGCTTAGCCCCTAGAAAGAGGGACGAGCAGTACTTC
CASSLAPRKRDEQYF
>TRBJ2-7|.|TRBV4-1|.
TGCGCCAGCAGCCAAGGTGGGCATCTCTCCTACGAGCAGTACTTC
CASSQGGHLSYEQYF
>TRBJ2-1|.|TRBV30|.
TGTGCCTGGAGTTTTAGCGCCCACTACAATGAGCAGTTCTTC
CAWSFSAHYNEQFF
>TRBJ1-5|once|TRBV5-6|.
TGTGCCAGCAGCTTGTTTCAGGGGATGAATCAGCCCCAGCATTTT
CASSLFQGMNQPQHF
>TRBJ2-7|.|TRBV6-6|.
TGTGCCAGCAGTTACACCTACTCCTACGAGCAGTACTTC
CASSYTYSYEQYF
>TRBJ2-1|.|TRBV27|TRBD1
TGTGCCAGCAGTTTAGACAGGGTCTACAATGAGCAGTTCTTC
CASSLDRVYNEQFF
>TRBJ2-4|.|TRBV24-1|TRBD1
TGTGCCACCAGTGATTCTGGACAGGGGAACATTCAGTACTTC
CATSDSGQGNIQYF
>TRBJ1-1|.|TRBV19|.
TGTGCCAGTATGCAACAGGTGAACACTGAAGCTTTCTTT
CASMQQVNTEAFF
>TRBJ1-1|.|TRBV29-1|TRBD1
TGCAGCGTACAGACAGGGGGTCCTGAAGCTTTCTTT
CSVQTGGPEAFF
>TRBJ2-7|.|TRBV7-9|TRBD2
TGTGCCAGCAGCTTAGTTGGTAGCGGGGTTTTAAGCTCCTACGAGCAGTACTTC
CASSLVGSGVLSSYEQYF
>TRBJ2-7|.|TRBV3-1/TRBV3-2|TRBD2
TGTGCCAGCAGCCAAGGTGGCAGGGAGGGCGAGCAGTACTTC
CASSQGGREGEQYF
>TRBJ2-1|few|TRBV10-3|TRBD1
TGTGCCATCAGTGAGTCAGGTGGAGGACAGGCTAACAATGAGCAGTTCTTC
CAISESGGGQANNEQFF
>TRBJ2-1|.|TRBV3-1/TRBV3-2|.
TGTGCCAGCAGCCTCGGGGCAGCGGGCACCCTCCACAATGAGCAGTTCTTC
CASSLGAAGTLHNEQFF
>TRBJ1-6|.|TRBV28|TRBD1
TGTGCCAGCAGCCCCCAGGGGGCGAGCTCCTATAATTCACCCCTCCACTTT
CASSPQGASSYNSPLHF
>TRBJ1-5|.|TRBV18|TRBD1
TGTGCCAGCTCACCCACAGGGGAGGCGGGTCAGCCCCAGCATTTT
CASSPTGEAGQPQHF